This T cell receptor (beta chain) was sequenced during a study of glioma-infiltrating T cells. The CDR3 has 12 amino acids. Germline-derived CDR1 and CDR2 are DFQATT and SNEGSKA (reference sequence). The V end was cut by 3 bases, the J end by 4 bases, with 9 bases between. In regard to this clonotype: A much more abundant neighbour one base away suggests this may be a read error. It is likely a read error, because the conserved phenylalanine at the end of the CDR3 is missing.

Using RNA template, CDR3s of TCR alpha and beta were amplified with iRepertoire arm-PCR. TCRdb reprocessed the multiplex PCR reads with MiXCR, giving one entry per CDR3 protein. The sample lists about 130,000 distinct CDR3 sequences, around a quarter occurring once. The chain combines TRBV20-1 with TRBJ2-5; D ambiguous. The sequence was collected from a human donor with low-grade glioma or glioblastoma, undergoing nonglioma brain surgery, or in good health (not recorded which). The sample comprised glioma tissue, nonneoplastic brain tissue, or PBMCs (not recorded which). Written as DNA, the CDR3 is TGCAGTGCTAGGATCAGTGGAGAGACCCAGTACTTA. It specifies CSARISGETQYL.